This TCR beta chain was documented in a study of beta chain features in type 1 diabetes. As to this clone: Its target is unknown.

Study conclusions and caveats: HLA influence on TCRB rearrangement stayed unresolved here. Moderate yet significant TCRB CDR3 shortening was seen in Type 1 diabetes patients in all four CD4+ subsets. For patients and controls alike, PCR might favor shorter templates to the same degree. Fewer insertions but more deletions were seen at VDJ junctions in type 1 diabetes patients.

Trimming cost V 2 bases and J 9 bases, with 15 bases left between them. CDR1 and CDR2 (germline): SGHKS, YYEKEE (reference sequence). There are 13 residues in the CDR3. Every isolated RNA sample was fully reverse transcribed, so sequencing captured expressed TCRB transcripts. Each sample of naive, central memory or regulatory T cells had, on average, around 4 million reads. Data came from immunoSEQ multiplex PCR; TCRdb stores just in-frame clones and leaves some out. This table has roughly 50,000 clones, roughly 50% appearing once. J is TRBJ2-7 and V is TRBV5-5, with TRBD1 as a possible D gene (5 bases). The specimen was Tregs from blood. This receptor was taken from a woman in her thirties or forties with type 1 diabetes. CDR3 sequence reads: CASSFWSGASQYF. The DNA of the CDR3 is TGTGCCAGCAGCTTCTGGAGTGGGGCCTCGCAGTACTTC.